This T cell receptor (beta chain) is drawn from a study of T cells expressing NK-cell markers. Study-level information: It was sorted CD3+CD56+NKG2C+, CD3+CD56+NKG2C- and CD3+CD56-NKG2C+ T cells that supplied the TCR beta repertoires.

Beta-chain TCR cDNA was generated via 5'RACE template switching with UMIs. TCRdb re-analyzed the 5' RACE reads; it lists each CDR3 protein once, without DNA. This listing includes about half a million distinct CDR3 sequences. Overall study findings and caveats: Whether the expanded NKG2C+ T cell clones recognized HCMV remained unclear. The dominant NKG2C+ clonotypes represented roughly 1.0-7.5% of CD8+ T cells in over 5 donors.

Germline values: CDR1 MNHNS, CDR2 SASEGT. CDR3 length equals 14 residues. Concerning this clonotype itself: What it binds is unknown.

This clonotype was sampled from a woman aged 45-65 years in good health. The chain joins TRBV6-1 to TRBJ1-4. The sequencing sample was made of blood T cells: a sorted CD56 or NKG2C T cell subset, CD4+ or CD8+ T cells, or bulk PBMC T cells (not recorded which). The CDR3 here is CASSAGSPGEKLFF.